The clone carrying this T cell receptor beta chain has just a few counts. This sample was taken from a study of T-cell reconstitution after alpha-beta-depleted transplantation in children. Germline values: CDR1 PRHDT, CDR2 FYEKMQ (reference sequence). Trimming took 5 bases from V and 2 from J, leaving 11 bases between them. The CDR3 runs to 14 residues. Unique molecular identifiers were used to barcode this TCRbeta library. TCRdb analysed the PCR reads with MiXCR anew, one entry per CDR3 protein. The sample has around 500,000 distinct CDR3 sequences, around 13% seen once. This sequence joins TRBV13 and TRBJ2-3; a possible D gene is TRBD2 (5 bases). This clonotype originated in a human donor who donated a stem cell graft to a child with combined immunodeficiency. This specimen consisted of PBMCs from the stem cell graft donor, obtained from the stem cell graft. The CDR3 spells CASSRAGDTDTQYF. CDR3 coding DNA: TGTGCCAGCAGCCGCGCCGGGGACACAGATACGCAGTATTTT.